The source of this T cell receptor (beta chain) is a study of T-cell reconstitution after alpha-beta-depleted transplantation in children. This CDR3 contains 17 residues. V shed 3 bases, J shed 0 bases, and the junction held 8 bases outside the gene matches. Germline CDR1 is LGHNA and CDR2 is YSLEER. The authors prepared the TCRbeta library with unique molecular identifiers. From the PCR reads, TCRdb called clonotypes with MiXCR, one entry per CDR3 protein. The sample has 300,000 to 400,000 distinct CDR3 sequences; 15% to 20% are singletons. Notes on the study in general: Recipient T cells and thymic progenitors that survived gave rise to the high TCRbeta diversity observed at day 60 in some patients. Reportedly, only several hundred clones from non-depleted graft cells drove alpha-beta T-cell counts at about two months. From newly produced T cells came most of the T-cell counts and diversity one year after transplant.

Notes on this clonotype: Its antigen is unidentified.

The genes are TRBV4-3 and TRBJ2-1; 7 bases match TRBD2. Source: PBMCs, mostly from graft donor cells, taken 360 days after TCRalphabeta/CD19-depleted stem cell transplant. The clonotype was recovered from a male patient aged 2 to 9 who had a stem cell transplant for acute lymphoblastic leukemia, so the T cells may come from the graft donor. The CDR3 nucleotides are TGCGCCAGCAGCCAGGAGCGGGGAGGGTTCTCCTACAATGAGCAGTTCTTC. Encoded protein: CASSQERGGFSYNEQFF.